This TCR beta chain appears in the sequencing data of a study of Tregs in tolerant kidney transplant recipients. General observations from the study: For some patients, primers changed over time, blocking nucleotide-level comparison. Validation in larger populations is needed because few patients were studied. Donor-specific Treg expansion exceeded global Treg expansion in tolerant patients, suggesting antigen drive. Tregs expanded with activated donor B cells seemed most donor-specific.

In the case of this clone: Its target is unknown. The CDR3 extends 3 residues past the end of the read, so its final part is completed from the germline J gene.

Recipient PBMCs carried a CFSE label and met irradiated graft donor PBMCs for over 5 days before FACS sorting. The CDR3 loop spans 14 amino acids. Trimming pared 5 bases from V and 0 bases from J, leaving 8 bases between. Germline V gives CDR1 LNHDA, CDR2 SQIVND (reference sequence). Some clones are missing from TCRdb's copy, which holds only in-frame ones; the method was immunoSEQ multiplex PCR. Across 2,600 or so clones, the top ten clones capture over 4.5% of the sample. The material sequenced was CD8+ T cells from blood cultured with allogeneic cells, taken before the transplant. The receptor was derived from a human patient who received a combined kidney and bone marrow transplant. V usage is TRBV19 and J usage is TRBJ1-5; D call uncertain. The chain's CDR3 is CASSERYSNQPQHF. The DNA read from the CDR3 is TGTGCCAGTAGTGAGCGATATAGCAATCAGCCC. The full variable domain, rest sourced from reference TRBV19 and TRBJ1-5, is DGGITQSPKYLFRKEGQNVTLSCEQNLNHDAMYWYRQDPGQGLRLIYYSQIVNDFQKGDIAEGYSVSREKKESFPLTVTSAQKNPTAFYLCASSERYSNQPQHFGDGTRLSIL.